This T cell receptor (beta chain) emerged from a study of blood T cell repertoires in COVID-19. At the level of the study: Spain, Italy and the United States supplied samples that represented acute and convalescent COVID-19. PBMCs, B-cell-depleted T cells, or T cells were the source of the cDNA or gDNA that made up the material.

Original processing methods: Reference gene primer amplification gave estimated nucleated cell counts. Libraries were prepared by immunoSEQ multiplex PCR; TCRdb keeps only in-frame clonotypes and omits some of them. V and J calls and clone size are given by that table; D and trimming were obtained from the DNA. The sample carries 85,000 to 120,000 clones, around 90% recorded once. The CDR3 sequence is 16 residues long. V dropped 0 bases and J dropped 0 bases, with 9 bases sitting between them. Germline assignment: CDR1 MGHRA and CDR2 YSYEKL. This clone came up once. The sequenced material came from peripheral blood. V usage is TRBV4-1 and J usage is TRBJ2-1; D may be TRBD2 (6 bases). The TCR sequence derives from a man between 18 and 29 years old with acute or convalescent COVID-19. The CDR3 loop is CASSQERGSSYNEQFF. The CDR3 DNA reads TGCGCCAGCAGCCAAGAGCGGGGCAGCTCCTACAATGAGCAGTTCTTC.